Following are 10 T cell receptor beta chains from one sample sequenced in a study of cytomegalovirus exposure and HLA in healthy donors. The PCR made use of 60 Vbeta and 13 Jbeta primers. Libraries were prepared by immunoSEQ multiplex PCR; TCRdb keeps only in-frame clonotypes and omits some of them. Of about 180,000 clones listed, 82% were seen once; the top ten hold 1.5% to 1.7%. Material for sequencing was PBMCs. These receptors came from a man aged 40-49 years in good health and CMV-seronegative.

There are a few counts of this clone. The genes are TRBV28 and TRBJ2-7, with 9 nucleotides matching TRBD1. V shed 7 bases, J shed 2 bases, and the junction held 6 bases outside the gene matches. The CDR3 covers 14 residues. Germline CDR1 reads MDHEN; CDR2 reads SYDVKM. The DNA of the CDR3 is TGTGCCAGCACCCCCGGGACAGGGCCCTACGAGCAGTACTTC. Its translation is CASTPGTGPYEQYF.

This clone has more than one count but fewer than ten. The CDR3: CASSFQSGGIQYF. CDR3 sequence (DNA): TGTGCCAGCAGTTTTCAGTCGGGGGGCATTCAGTACTTC. The genes are TRBV6-5 and TRBJ2-4, with TRBD2 matching over 7 bases. V lost 4 bases, J lost 9 bases, and 6 bases stayed unmatched. The CDR3 runs 13 residues. Germline-derived CDR1 and CDR2 are MNHEY and SVGAGI.

This chain uses TRBV11-3 with TRBJ1-1; D unclear. With 2 bases removed from V and 1 base from J, the gap between germline ends came to 5 bases. CDR1 is SGHNT, CDR2 YENEEA, per germline. CDR3 length equals 13 residues. The chain's CDR3 is CASSLQENTEAFF. CDR3 nucleotide sequence: TGTGCCAGCAGCTTACAGGAGAACACTGAAGCTTTCTTT.

V usage is TRBV9 and J usage is TRBJ2-3; 9 bases are a match to TRBD2. The germline V gene encodes CDR1 SGDLS and CDR2 YYNGEE. The CDR3 totals 17 residues. Unmatched junction bases numbered 9, after V lost 0 bases and J lost 4 bases. As DNA, the CDR3 is TGTGCCAGCAGCGTAGCGCTAGCGGGGACCGGCGCAGATACGCAGTATTTT. It is translated as CASSVALAGTGADTQYF. The full variable domain, with the rest looked up from reference TRBV9 and TRBJ2-3, is DSGVTQTPKHLITATGQRVTLRCSPRSGDLSVYWYQQSLDQGLQFLIQYYNGEERAKGNILERFSAQQFPDLHSELNLSSLELGDSALYFCASSVALAGTGADTQYFGPGTRLTVL.

This clone has just one count. The chain uses TRBV4-3 and TRBJ1-1, with a tentative D call TRBD1 (6 bases). CDR1 is LGHNA and CDR2 is YSLEER in the germline V gene. V lost 1 base and J lost 3, with 15 bases in between. The CDR3 is made up of 16 amino acids. The CDR3 DNA follows: TGCGCCAGCAGCCAAGTCGCAGGGGAAGGGGACACTGAAGCTTTCTTT. Encoded protein: CASSQVAGEGDTEAFF.

The chain couples TRBV4-2 to TRBJ1-4; 7 nucleotides align to TRBD1. There are 18 residues in the CDR3. The junction had 18 bases not matched to a gene; V was cut back by 4 bases and J by 7 bases. Germline V lookup: CDR1 LGHNA, CDR2 YNFKEQ. This CDR3 reads CASSLRTMRGQQGEKLFF. In DNA, the CDR3 is TGTGCCAGCAGCCTACGGACGATGAGGGGGCAGCAAGGTGAAAAACTGTTTTTT.

The chain recombines TRBV5-6 with TRBJ1-2; the match to TRBD1 covers 9 bases. Germline V CDR1 and CDR2: SGHDT, YYEEEE. The trim removed 4 bases at V and 4 bases at J, leaving 8 bases unmatched. The CDR3 has 15 amino acids. The CDR3: CASSPDRGYSYGYTF. In nucleotides, the CDR3 is TGTGCCAGCAGCCCGGACAGGGGTTACAGCTATGGCTACACCTTC.

In DNA, the CDR3 is TGCGCCAGCAGCCAAGTCACGCGAGATTCCACTGAAGCTTTCTTT. Its translation is CASSQVTRDSTEAFF. This rearrangement joins TRBV4-3 to TRBJ1-1; D unresolved. This CDR3 is built from 15 residues. Trimming took 1 base from V and 4 from J, leaving 13 bases between them. Germline-derived CDR1 and CDR2 are LGHNA and YSLEER.

V and J are TRBV2 and TRBJ1-5; 7 bases fit TRBD1. Germline CDR1 and CDR2: SNHLY and FYNNEI. J was trimmed by 6 bases and V by 8 bases; bases with no gene match: 4. The CDR3 contains 12 residues. The DNA for the CDR3 is TGTGCCAGCCGCAGGGGGGCTCAGCCCCAGCATTTT. Its protein product is CASRRGAQPQHF.

V usage is TRBV18 and J usage is TRBJ2-6, with TRBD1 identical over 7 bases. The CDR3 covers 19 residues. Germline V gene data show CDR1 as KGHSH and CDR2 as LQKENI. The trim removed 2 bases at V and 0 bases at J, leaving 10 bases unmatched. The CDR3 spells CASSPLLGQALSGANVLTF. In nucleotides, the CDR3 is TGTGCCAGCTCACCATTACTTGGACAGGCCCTCTCTGGGGCCAACGTCCTGACTTTC. The variable domain in full, completed from reference TRBV18 and TRBJ2-6, reads NAGVMQNPRHLVRRRGQEARLRCSPMKGHSHVYWYRQLPEEGLKFMVYLQKENIIDESGMPKERFSAEFPKEGPSILRIQQVVRGDSAAYFCASSPLLGQALSGANVLTFGAGSRLTVL.